A selection of T cell receptor beta chains follows, all from one sample in a study of shared clonotypes between healthy human individuals. Profiling relied on immunoSEQ multiplex PCR, and the TCRdb table lists in-frame clones only, not all of them. The sample consists of millions of clones, approximately 92% of them appearing once. Sequencing was performed on naive CD4+ T cells sorted from blood. Receptor source: a man between 18 and 35 years old in good health. CDR3s include the opening cysteine and the closing phenylalanine or tryptophan. Each record gives: J gene, V gene, CDR3 protein.

>TRBJ2-3|TRBV5-1
CASSLEIAGGTDTQYF
>TRBJ1-1|TRBV25-1
CASIPIQGTEAFF
>TRBJ1-5|TRBV7-8
CASSLLQGSQPQHF
>TRBJ2-3|TRBV7-8
CASSLVGDTQYF
>TRBJ2-7|TRBV9
CASSEGGETYEQYF
>TRBJ1-5|TRBV6-5
CASRRDRKSNQPQHF
>TRBJ2-7|TRBV30
CAWSGRTHSYEQYF
>TRBJ2-3|TRBV5-4
CASTQSAGASTDTQYF
>TRBJ2-7|TRBV11-2
CASSSPDRGSYEQYF
>TRBJ1-2|TRBV10-3
CAIMGLGNGYTF
>TRBJ1-2|TRBV7-9
CASSLVPSGGYTF
>TRBJ2-3|TRBV7-2
CASRARASTDTQYF
>TRBJ1-2|TRBV15
CATSDRVNYGYTF
>TRBJ2-7|TRBV18
CASSSDSRSYEQYF
>TRBJ2-3|TRBV2
CASSGLAVDTQYF
>TRBJ2-7|TRBV29-1
CSVVPFSGSWVDEQYF
>TRBJ1-5|TRBV6-1
CASSEGGNQPQHF
>TRBJ1-5|TRBV10-3
CAISERTENQPQHF
>TRBJ2-1|TRBV30
CAWSARRKQGYEQFF
>TRBJ1-5|TRBV7-6
CASSLDERGAQHF
>TRBJ1-6|TRBV6-4
CASRDRDYSPLHF